These 8 T cell receptor beta chains came from one sample sequenced in a study of metastatic and nonmetastatic thyroid tumors. No treatment had been given to any patient before thyroid surgery. From the PCR reads, TCRdb re-called clones with MiXCR. There are 100,000 or so clones in the sample; 15% occur only once, and 3.6% lies in the top ten. The sequencing sample was made of blood. The receptor source for this set is a female donor with papillary thyroid cancer or a benign thyroid nodule (not recorded which). Some clones in this sample may be carry-over from other donors' samples.

On this clone itself: A much more abundant neighbour one base away suggests this may be a read error. The V call is TRBV15, the J call TRBJ2-5; D is possibly TRBD1 or TRBD2 (7 bases each). CDR1 LNHNV and CDR2 YYDKDF come from the germline V gene (reference sequence). Trimming left V 8 bases short and J 8 bases short, with 21 bases between. This CDR3 contains 14 residues. CDR3 sequence reads: CATAGQGGTDTQYF. Written as DNA, the CDR3 is TGTGCCACCGCGGGGCAGGGGGGGACGGATACCCAGTACTTC.

This clone was detected ten times or more. This chain joins TRBV28 and TRBJ1-4; tentatively, D is TRBD1 (5 bases). This CDR3 has 16 residues. V was cut by 3 bases and J by 2 bases, with 13 bases left in between. Germline CDR1 and CDR2: MDHEN and SYDVKM. CDR3 protein: CASSFKSGRTNEKLFF. The CDR3 DNA sequence: TGTGCCAGCAGTTTCAAATCAGGGAGGACTAATGAAAAACTGTTTTTT.

This clone was observed many times. J is TRBJ2-2 and V is TRBV15; TRBD1 aligns across 7 bases. The CDR3 totals 16 residues. V lost 2 bases and J lost 1; bases outside the gene matches: 4. Germline CDR1 reads LNHNV; CDR2 reads YYDKDF (reference sequence). CDR3 residues: CATSRTQGRNTGELFF. For the CDR3, the DNA is TGTGCCACCAGCAGAACACAGGGGCGGAACACCGGGGAGCTGTTTTTT.

V is TRBV27 and J is TRBJ1-2, with 8 bases matching TRBD1. V shed 2 bases and J 9 bases; nucleotides not matched to a gene: 8. CDR3 length equals 14 residues. Germline CDR1 and CDR2: MNHEY and SMNVEV (reference sequence). The CDR3: CASSLVRGHTCYTF. The CDR3 coding sequence is TGTGCCAGCAGTTTAGTCAGGGGGCATACGTGCTACACCTTC.

This clone has a count of ten or more. The chain recombines TRBV7-3 with TRBJ2-4, with D tentatively TRBD1 (5 bases). This CDR3 is built from 15 residues. Trimming cost V 1 base and J 9 bases, with 16 bases left between them. CDR1 and CDR2 from the germline V gene are SGHTA and FQGTGA. The CDR3 region is CASSLIGQGGSIQYF. Written as DNA, the CDR3 is TGTGCCAGCAGCTTAATTGGTCAGGGCGGCAGCATTCAGTACTTC.

This clone showed up many times. V usage is TRBV11-2 and J usage is TRBJ2-1, with 8 bases that match TRBD2. The CDR3 totals 15 residues. J gave up 4 bases and V 6 bases, and 8 bases lay outside the gene matches. CDR1 SGHAT and CDR2 FQNNGV come from the germline V gene. This CDR3 reads CASSRGSSGYNEQFF. CDR3 nucleotides: TGTGCCAGCAGTAGAGGATCTAGCGGGTACAATGAGCAGTTCTTC.

Turning to this clone: With a much larger clone just one base away, this may be a read error. This rearrangement joins TRBV20-1 to TRBJ2-1, with 8 bases aligning to TRBD2. This CDR3 contains 13 residues. Trimming took 6 bases from V and 7 from J; bases not matched to a gene: 8. Per germline, CDR1 DFQATT and CDR2 SNEGSKA (reference sequence). CDR3 nucleotide sequence: TGCAGTGCCCTCAGACTAGCGAGAAATGAGCAGTTCTTC. Translation: CSALRLARNEQFF.

This clone has ten or more counts. This chain uses TRBV3-1 with TRBJ1-1, with TRBD1 as a possible D gene (5 bases). The CDR3 is made up of 15 amino acids. Trimming left V 6 bases short and J 6 bases short, with 20 bases between. Germline V CDR1 and CDR2: LGHDT, YNNKEL (reference sequence). The CDR3 is CASSRPRPGGAEAFF. The DNA for the CDR3 is TGTGCCAGCAGTCGTCCGAGACCCGGGGGGGCTGAAGCTTTCTTT.